The clone carrying this TCR beta chain was detected many times. Its specificity is not known. Lactation, pregnancy, other autoimmune disease or uncontrolled infection led to exclusion of patients. Together with thyroid ultrasound, orbital computed tomography, serum thyroxine and TRAb, clinical symptoms were used for diagnoses. The data derive from a study of T cells in Graves' hyperthyroidism and ophthalmopathy. Study findings and constraints: Among clonotypes expanded in thyroid above 0.001, most were also found in blood. In simple terms, a model built on 13 V-J features told ophthalmopathy apart from stable hyperthyroidism.

V gave up 5 bases and J gave up 2 bases, with 13 bases separating them. This CDR3 spans 13 amino acids. The germline V gene has CDR1 DFQATT and CDR2 SNEGSKA (reference sequence). The investigators amplified TCR beta CDR3 regions from RNA transcripts. HTBI primers were the set used in a first-round RT-PCR of the TCR CDR3. Each CDR3 protein is one row after TCRdb ran MiXCR on the multiplex PCR reads. The sample yields roughly 420,000 distinct CDR3 sequences, about 15% seen once. This clonotype was obtained from a woman between 18 and 29 years old with Graves' hyperthyroidism. This chain connects TRBV20-1 to TRBJ2-7; a possible D gene is TRBD2 (5 bases). Sequences were obtained from blood. Here the CDR3 reads CSARTADAYEQYF. The CDR3, as DNA: TGCAGTGCTCGGACTGCCGATGCCTACGAGCAGTACTTC.